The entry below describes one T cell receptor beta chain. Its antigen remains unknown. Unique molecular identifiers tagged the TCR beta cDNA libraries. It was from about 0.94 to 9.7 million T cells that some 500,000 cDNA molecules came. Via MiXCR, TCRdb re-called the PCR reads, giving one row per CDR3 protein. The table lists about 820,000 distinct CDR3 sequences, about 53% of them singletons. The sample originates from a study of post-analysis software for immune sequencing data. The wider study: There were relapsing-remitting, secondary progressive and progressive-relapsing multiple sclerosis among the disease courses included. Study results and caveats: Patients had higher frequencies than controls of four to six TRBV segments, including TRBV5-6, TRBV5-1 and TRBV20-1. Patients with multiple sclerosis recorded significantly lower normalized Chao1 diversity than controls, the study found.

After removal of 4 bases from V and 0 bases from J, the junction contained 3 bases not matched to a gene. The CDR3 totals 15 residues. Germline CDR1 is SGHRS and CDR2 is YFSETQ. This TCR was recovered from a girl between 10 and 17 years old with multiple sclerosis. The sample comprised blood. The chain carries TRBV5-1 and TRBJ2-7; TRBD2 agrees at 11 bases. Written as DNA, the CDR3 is TGCGCCAGCAGCATACTAGCGGGAGCCTCCTACGAGCAGTACTTC. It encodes CASSILAGASYEQYF.